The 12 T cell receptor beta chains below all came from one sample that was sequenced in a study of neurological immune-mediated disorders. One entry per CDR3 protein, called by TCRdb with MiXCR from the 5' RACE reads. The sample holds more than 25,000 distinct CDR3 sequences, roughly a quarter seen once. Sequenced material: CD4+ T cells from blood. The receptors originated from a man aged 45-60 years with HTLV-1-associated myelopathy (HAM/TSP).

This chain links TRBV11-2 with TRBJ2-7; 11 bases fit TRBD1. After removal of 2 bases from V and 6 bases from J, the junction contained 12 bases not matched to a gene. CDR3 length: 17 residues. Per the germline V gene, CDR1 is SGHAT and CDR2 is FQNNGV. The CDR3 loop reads CASSLHGTGGNGREQYF. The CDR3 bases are TGTGCCAGCAGCTTACACGGGACAGGGGGAAACGGTCGCGAGCAGTACTTC.

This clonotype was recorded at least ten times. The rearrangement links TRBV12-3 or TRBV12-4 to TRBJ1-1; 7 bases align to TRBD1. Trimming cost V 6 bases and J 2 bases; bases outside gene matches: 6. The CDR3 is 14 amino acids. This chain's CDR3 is CASRSAGGNTEAFF. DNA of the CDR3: TGTGCCAGCAGGTCGGCAGGGGGTAACACTGAAGCTTTCTTT.

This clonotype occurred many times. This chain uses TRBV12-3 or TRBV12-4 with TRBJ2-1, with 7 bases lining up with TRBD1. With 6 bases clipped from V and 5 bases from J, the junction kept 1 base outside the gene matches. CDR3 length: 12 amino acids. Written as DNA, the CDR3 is TGTGCCAGCAGGCAGGGGGACAATGAGCAGTTCTTC. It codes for CASRQGDNEQFF.

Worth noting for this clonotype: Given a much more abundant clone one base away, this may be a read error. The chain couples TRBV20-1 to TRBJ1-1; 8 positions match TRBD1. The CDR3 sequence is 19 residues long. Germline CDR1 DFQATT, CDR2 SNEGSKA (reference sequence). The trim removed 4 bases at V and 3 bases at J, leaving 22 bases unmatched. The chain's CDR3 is CSAIDPGQVRSWRDTEAFF. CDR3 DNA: TGCAGTGCTATAGACCCGGGACAGGTGAGGTCCTGGCGGGACACTGAAGCTTTCTTT.

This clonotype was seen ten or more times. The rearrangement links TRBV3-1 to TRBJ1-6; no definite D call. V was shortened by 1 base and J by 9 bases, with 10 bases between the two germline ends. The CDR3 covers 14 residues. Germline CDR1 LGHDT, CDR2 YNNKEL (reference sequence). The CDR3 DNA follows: TGTGCCAGCAGCCAAGTCCAGAGGTCTTCACCCCTCCACTTT. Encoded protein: CASSQVQRSSPLHF.

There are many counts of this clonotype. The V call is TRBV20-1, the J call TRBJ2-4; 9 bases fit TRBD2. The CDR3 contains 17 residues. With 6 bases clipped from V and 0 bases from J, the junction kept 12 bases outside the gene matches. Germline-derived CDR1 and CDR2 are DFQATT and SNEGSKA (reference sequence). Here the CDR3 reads CSATLERGVLAKNIQYF. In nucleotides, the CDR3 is TGCAGTGCGACTCTAGAGCGGGGGGTCCTAGCCAAAAACATTCAGTACTTC.

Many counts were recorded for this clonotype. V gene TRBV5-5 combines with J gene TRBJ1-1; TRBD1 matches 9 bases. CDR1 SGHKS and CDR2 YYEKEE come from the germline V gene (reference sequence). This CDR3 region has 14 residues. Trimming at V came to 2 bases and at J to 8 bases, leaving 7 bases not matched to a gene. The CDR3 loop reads CASSFGTGQQEAFF. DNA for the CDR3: TGTGCCAGCAGCTTCGGGACAGGGCAGCAGGAAGCTTTCTTT.

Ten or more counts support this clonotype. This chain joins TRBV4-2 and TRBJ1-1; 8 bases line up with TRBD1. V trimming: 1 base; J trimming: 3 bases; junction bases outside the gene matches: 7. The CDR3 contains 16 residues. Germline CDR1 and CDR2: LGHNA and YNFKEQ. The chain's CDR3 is CASSQVAGQGDTEAFF. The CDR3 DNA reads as TGTGCCAGCAGCCAAGTTGCCGGACAGGGAGACACTGAAGCTTTCTTT.

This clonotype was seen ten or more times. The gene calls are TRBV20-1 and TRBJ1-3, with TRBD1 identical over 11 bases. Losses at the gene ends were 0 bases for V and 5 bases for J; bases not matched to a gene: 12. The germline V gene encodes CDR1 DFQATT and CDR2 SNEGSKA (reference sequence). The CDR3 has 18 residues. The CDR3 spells CSAREHGTGGLGRNTIYF. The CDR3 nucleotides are TGCAGTGCTAGAGAACATGGGACAGGGGGTCTGGGGCGAAACACCATATATTTT.

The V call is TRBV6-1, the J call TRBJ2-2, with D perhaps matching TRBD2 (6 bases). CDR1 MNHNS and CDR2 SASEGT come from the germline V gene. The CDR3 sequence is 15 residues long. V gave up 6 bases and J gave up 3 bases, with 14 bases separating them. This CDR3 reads CASRDQGGYTGELFF. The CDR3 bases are TGTGCCAGCAGAGATCAGGGAGGTTACACCGGGGAGCTGTTTTTT.

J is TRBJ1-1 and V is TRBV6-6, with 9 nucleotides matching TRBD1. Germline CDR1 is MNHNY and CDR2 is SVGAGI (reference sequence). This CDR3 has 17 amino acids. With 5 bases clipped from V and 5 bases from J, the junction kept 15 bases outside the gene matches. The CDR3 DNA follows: TGTGCCAGCAGTGCACTTACAGGGGGCGCGGGTGGGACTGAAGCTTTCTTT. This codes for CASSALTGGAGGTEAFF.

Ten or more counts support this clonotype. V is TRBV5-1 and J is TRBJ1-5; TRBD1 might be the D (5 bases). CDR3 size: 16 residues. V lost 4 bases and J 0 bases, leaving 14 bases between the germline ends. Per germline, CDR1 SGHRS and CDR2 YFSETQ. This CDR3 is CASSRAGTDSNQPQHF. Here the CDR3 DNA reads TGCGCCAGCAGCCGGGCCGGGACGGATAGCAATCAGCCCCAGCATTTT.